The 29 T cell receptor beta chains given below trace back to one sample, sequenced in a study of cytomegalovirus exposure and HLA in healthy donors. Method: immunoSEQ multiplex PCR; TCRdb's copy keeps in-frame clones and lacks some. The top ten clones hold under 7% of a sample with around 150,000 clones, 80% to 90% of them seen once. The sequencing input was PBMCs. The receptors here all came from a woman in her twenties or thirties in good health and CMV-seronegative.

The V call is TRBV25-1, the J call TRBJ1-1; D remains unclear. CDR3 length equals 14 residues. Germline values: CDR1 MGHDK, CDR2 SYGVNS. Trimming took 5 bases from V and 2 from J, leaving 12 bases between them. The CDR3 bases are TGTGCCAGCAGTTTATCCGGGCCAAACACTGAAGCTTTCTTT. This codes for CASSLSGPNTEAFF.

In regard to this clone: Mismatch with germline at one junction end may stem from a read error. The chain carries TRBV7-7 and TRBJ2-7, with 11 bases aligning to TRBD2. The CDR3 is 14 residues long. Germline values: CDR1 SSHAT, CDR2 FNYEAQ (reference sequence). CDR3 amino acids: CASSFTSGSYEQYF. The CDR3 DNA reads as TGTGCTAGCAGCTTCACTAGCGGGAGCTACGAGCAGTACTTC.

V is TRBV7-2 and J is TRBJ2-7; a possible D gene is TRBD2 (5 bases). CDR3 length: 16 residues. V was shortened by 5 bases and J by 0 bases, with 17 bases between the two germline ends. Per the germline V gene, CDR1 is SGHTA and CDR2 is FQGNSA. CDR3 in DNA: TGTGCCAGCAGCCCCGGGCCGGGTGAGGGCTCCTACGAGCAGTACTTC. Translated, it gives CASSPGPGEGSYEQYF.

This chain uses TRBV29-1 with TRBJ1-2; TRBD1 is a possible D gene (5 bases). The CDR3 contains 15 residues. The ends were cut back, 0 bases at V and 4 bases at J, with 15 bases in the middle. Germline assignment: CDR1 SQVTM and CDR2 ANQGSEA. CDR3 region: CSVEDGGSGRYGYTF. CDR3 coding DNA: TGCAGCGTTGAAGATGGGGGTTCCGGGCGCTATGGCTACACCTTC.

J is TRBJ1-2 and V is TRBV15; a weak D match, TRBD1 (6 bases). The CDR3 has 14 residues. Germline CDR1 LNHNV, CDR2 YYDKDF (reference sequence). The V and J ends lost 4 bases and 7 bases respectively, with 16 bases between them. CDR3 DNA sequence: TGTGCCACCAGCACCGAGGACAGTCACCCTGGCTACACCTTC. Translation gives CATSTEDSHPGYTF.

CDR3 in amino acids: CASSKGGGATYEQYF. The DNA for the CDR3 is TGTGCCAGCAGCAAAGGGGGCGGGGCAACCTACGAGCAGTACTTC. V is TRBV21-1 and J is TRBJ2-7; TRBD2 is taken as the D call from the table, unchecked against the DNA. TRBV21-1 is a known pseudogene. The CDR3 runs to 15 residues.

This clone was detected only once. Written as DNA, the CDR3 is TGTGCCAGCTCACCATCGCAGGCAGATACGCAGTATTTT. As protein: CASSPSQADTQYF. The chain is built from TRBV18 and TRBJ2-3; no reliable D call. Germline CDR1 is KGHSH and CDR2 is LQKENI. V dropped 2 bases and J dropped 4 bases, with 7 bases sitting between them. This CDR3 spans 13 amino acids.

This chain links TRBV19 with TRBJ2-4, with D possibly being TRBD1 (6 bases). The CDR3 is 14 amino acids. Trimming took 6 bases from V and 3 from J, leaving 12 bases between them. Germline CDR1 and CDR2: LNHDA and SQIVND (reference sequence). DNA of the CDR3: TGTGCCAGTAGCAGCGACAGGTACAAAAACATTCAGTACTTC. Its translation is CASSSDRYKNIQYF. The entire variable domain, with the rest obtained from reference TRBV19 and TRBJ2-4, is as follows: DGGITQSPKYLFRKEGQNVTLSCEQNLNHDAMYWYRQDPGQGLRLIYYSQIVNDFQKGDIAEGYSVSREKKESFPLTVTSAQKNPTAFYLCASSSDRYKNIQYFGAGTRLSVL.

CDR3 protein: CASSLASNEQFF. The CDR3 nucleotides are TGTGCCAGCAGCTTAGCTAGCAATGAGCAGTTCTTC. The J gene is TRBJ2-1, the V gene TRBV7-3, with D unresolved. Germline lookup yields CDR1 SGHTA and CDR2 FQGTGA. This CDR3 is built from 12 residues. V lost 2 bases and J lost 6, with 5 bases in between.

This rearrangement joins TRBV5-1 to TRBJ2-3; tentatively, D is TRBD2 (6 bases). V shed 0 bases and J shed 1 base, with 15 bases lying between them. This CDR3 is built from 17 residues. Per germline, CDR1 SGHRS and CDR2 YFSETQ. CDR3 amino acids: CASSLELRERGTDTQYF. In DNA form, the CDR3 reads TGCGCCAGCAGCTTGGAGTTACGTGAGCGGGGCACAGATACGCAGTATTTT.

The rearrangement links TRBV27 to TRBJ2-5; D is possibly TRBD2 (7 bases). This CDR3 region has 16 residues. Germline loops: CDR1 MNHEY, CDR2 SMNVEV (reference sequence). Trimming stripped 6 bases from V and 1 base from J, with 18 bases between. The CDR3: CASRTGQIAGQETQYF. CDR3 DNA: TGTGCCAGCAGGACCGGACAGATAGCGGGCCAAGAGACCCAGTACTTC.

This clone occurred once. V is TRBV10-3 and J is TRBJ2-7; the D gene could be TRBD1 or TRBD2 (7 bases each). This CDR3 has 14 residues. V lost 4 bases and J lost 4, with 14 bases in between. The V gene's germline CDR1 is ENHRY and CDR2 SYGVKD. CDR3 sequence (DNA): TGTGCCATCAGTGCGGTCCAGGGGGGGTACGAGCAGTACTTC. Translating it yields CAISAVQGGYEQYF.

The V gene is TRBV11-3, the J gene TRBJ2-2, with 8 positions matching TRBD1. The CDR3 contains 18 residues. Looked up from germline, CDR1 is SGHNT and CDR2 is YENEEA. The V segment lost 5 bases and the J segment 8 bases; nucleotides outside the gene matches: 19. In DNA, the CDR3 is TGTGCCAGCAGCAGCGGACAGGGCGGATTTCAACGAGTTGGGGAGCTGTTTTTT. This encodes CASSSGQGGFQRVGELFF.

The rearrangement uses TRBV18 and TRBJ2-7; D gene unclear. Germline lookup yields CDR1 KGHSH and CDR2 LQKENI. The CDR3 spans 15 residues. Trimming pared 0 bases from V and 4 bases from J, leaving 13 bases between. Here the CDR3 reads CASSPPWGEQYEQYF. In DNA form, the CDR3 reads TGTGCCAGCTCACCACCTTGGGGTGAACAATACGAGCAGTACTTC.

This chain links TRBV9 with TRBJ1-3; no clear D. The CDR3 is 13 amino acids. V was trimmed by 3 bases and J by 2 bases, leaving 6 bases between them. CDR1 SGDLS and CDR2 YYNGEE come from the germline V gene. The DNA for the CDR3 is TGTGCCAGCAGCGAGGGTCCTGGAAACACCATATATTTT. This codes for CASSEGPGNTIYF.

This clone has ten or more counts. The chain recombines TRBV19 with TRBJ2-1; tentative D call: TRBD2 (7 bases). V was cut by 5 bases and J by 5 bases, with 13 bases left in between. Germline loops: CDR1 LNHDA, CDR2 SQIVND (reference sequence). This CDR3 is built from 14 residues. The CDR3 region has the DNA TGTGCCAGTAGTTGGAGGGGGGGGAACAATGAGCAGTTCTTC. It translates to CASSWRGGNNEQFF.

The chain uses TRBV9 and TRBJ2-1; D call uncertain. The CDR3 covers 15 residues. The germline V and J ends were trimmed by 0 bases and 0 bases, with 7 bases remaining between them. In germline, CDR1 is SGDLS, CDR2 YYNGEE. CDR3 protein: CASSVGLSSYNEQFF. The CDR3 DNA reads as TGTGCCAGCAGCGTAGGACTTTCCTCCTACAATGAGCAGTTCTTC.

The rearrangement uses TRBV29-1 and TRBJ1-2; 9 bases line up with TRBD1. Looked up from germline, CDR1 is SQVTM and CDR2 is ANQGSEA. The J segment lost 2 bases and the V segment lost 4 bases, leaving 5 bases of the junction unmatched. This CDR3 spans 14 amino acids. This CDR3 reads CSVAQGAGNYGYTF. DNA for the CDR3: TGCAGCGTTGCACAGGGGGCTGGCAACTATGGCTACACCTTC.

This clone has a handful of counts. The chain joins TRBV7-2 to TRBJ1-3; D remains ambiguous. Deletions cut 10 bases from V and 0 bases from J, with 4 bases between. The CDR3 is 11 amino acids. Germline lookup yields CDR1 SGHTA and CDR2 FQGNSA. In DNA, the CDR3 is TGTGCCACGCCCTCTGGAAACACCATATATTTT. The encoded protein is CATPSGNTIYF.

This CDR3 is CASAPQGRGPGYGYTF. CDR3 coding DNA: TGTGCCAGCGCACCCCAAGGAAGAGGGCCTGGCTATGGCTACACCTTC. V and J are TRBV27 and TRBJ1-2; D unresolved. V was clipped by 8 bases and J by 4 bases, with 23 bases between them. Germline CDR1 reads MNHEY; CDR2 reads SMNVEV (reference sequence). This CDR3 has 16 amino acids.

The chain links TRBV15 to TRBJ1-5; 8 bases are a match to TRBD1. J lost 6 bases, V lost 0 bases, and 4 bases had no gene match. Germline V gene lookup returns CDR1 LNHNV and CDR2 YYDKDF (reference sequence). CDR3 size: 15 residues. The CDR3 reads CATSRDRTGSQPQHF. Written as DNA, the CDR3 is TGTGCCACCAGCAGAGATAGGACAGGGAGTCAGCCCCAGCATTTT.

This clone was counted a single time. The chain combines TRBV6-1 with TRBJ2-1; TRBD2 agrees at 9 bases. The germline CDR1 and CDR2 sequences are MNHNS and SASEGT. The CDR3 has 14 residues. With 10 bases clipped from V and 3 bases from J, the junction kept 7 bases outside the gene matches. The CDR3, as DNA: TGTGCCACTGCAAGCGGGAGGATCTACAATGAGCAGTTCTTC. Translating it yields CATASGRIYNEQFF.

The rearrangement joins TRBV28 to TRBJ1-2, with D perhaps matching TRBD1 (5 bases). The CDR3 spans 14 residues. Germline lookup yields CDR1 MDHEN and CDR2 SYDVKM. Trimming took 6 bases from V and 5 from J, leaving 16 bases between them. The CDR3 here is CASRPSGIGYGYTF. Here the CDR3 DNA reads TGTGCCAGCAGACCCTCAGGGATAGGGTATGGCTACACCTTC.

The chain couples TRBV28 to TRBJ1-1; the D gene is possibly TRBD1 (6 bases). CDR3 size: 14 residues. Germline V gives CDR1 MDHEN, CDR2 SYDVKM. V was clipped by 5 bases and J by 1 base, with 11 bases between them. The CDR3 DNA sequence: TGTGCCAGCAGTGCCGGGACAAAGAACACTGAAGCTTTCTTT. Its protein product is CASSAGTKNTEAFF.

This sequence joins TRBV5-8 and TRBJ2-1; D call uncertain. Trimming cost V 4 bases and J 5 bases, with 13 bases left between them. This CDR3 is built from 14 residues. CDR1 and CDR2 (germline): SGHTS, YDEGEE. As DNA, the CDR3 is TGTGCCAGCAGCGATTTCGGCGCGAACAATGAGCAGTTCTTC. This gives the protein CASSDFGANNEQFF.

This chain joins TRBV19 and TRBJ2-4, with D unresolved. The CDR3 runs to 13 residues. Trimming removed 8 bases from V and 9 bases from J, with 17 bases in between. Germline CDR1 LNHDA, CDR2 SQIVND (reference sequence). The CDR3 DNA reads TGTGCCAGTGCTAAGTCCTTCTTCCGCATTCAGTACTTC. Its translation is CASAKSFFRIQYF.

This chain links TRBV7-2 with TRBJ1-1; possibly TRBD1 for D (5 bases). V lost 1 base and J lost 3, with 15 bases in between. In germline, CDR1 is SGHTA, CDR2 FQGNSA. CDR3 length: 16 residues. CDR3 amino acids: CASSLGRGGGYTEAFF. The CDR3, as DNA: TGTGCCAGCAGCTTAGGGAGGGGCGGAGGATACACTGAAGCTTTCTTT. The whole variable domain, remainder taken from reference TRBV7-2 and TRBJ1-1, is GAGVSQSPSNKVTEKGKDVELRCDPISGHTALYWYRQSLGQGLEFLIYFQGNSAPDKSGLPSDRFSAERTGGSVSTLTIQRTQQEDSAVYLCASSLGRGGGYTEAFFGQGTRLTVV.

This clone appeared a few times. J is TRBJ2-7 and V is TRBV2, with D perhaps TRBD1 (5 bases). Germline-derived CDR1 and CDR2 are SNHLY and FYNNEI. The CDR3 is made up of 12 amino acids. The V end lost 6 bases, the J end lost 4 bases, and 10 bases lay between the germline ends. The DNA of the CDR3 is TGTGCCAGCAGCGAGACAGAGTACGAGCAGTACTTC. Translation: CASSETEYEQYF.

This chain connects TRBV5-1 to TRBJ2-6; TRBD1 agrees at 9 bases. V lost 4 bases and J lost 2; bases outside the gene matches: 4. Per the germline V gene, CDR1 is SGHRS and CDR2 is YFSETQ. This CDR3 is built from 16 residues. CDR3 sequence (DNA): TGCGCCAGCAGCGACCGGGACAGGGCTGGGGCCAACGTCCTGACTTTC. Encoded protein: CASSDRDRAGANVLTF.